Shown below are 3 T cell receptor beta chains from a single sample sequenced in a study of coeliac disease. Study-wide points: Active celiac intraepithelial and lamina propria samples had lower TRB and TRG clonality than control samples.

Antigens for these TCRs are unknown. TCRdb keeps only in-frame clones here, not all; method: immunoSEQ multiplex PCR. Of 3,500 to 4,500 clones detected, 66% appear once; the ten largest clones hold roughly 15%. Sequencing was carried out using intraepithelial lymphocytes from the gut. All receptors come from a woman aged 18 to 35 with active celiac disease.

A single count supports this clone. The chain is built from TRBV7-9 and TRBJ2-3; maybe TRBD1 (6 bases). V dropped 5 bases and J dropped 8 bases, with 11 bases sitting between them. The CDR3 runs to 12 residues. The germline V gene has CDR1 SEHNR and CDR2 FQNEAQ (reference sequence). Here the CDR3 reads CASSPGQSTQYF. For the CDR3, the DNA is TGTGCCAGCAGCCCAGGACAGAGTACGCAGTATTTT.

CDR3 DNA: TGTGCCAGCAGTGAAGACCCCTGGGGCCCCTCTGAAAAACTGTTTTTT. Residues: CASSEDPWGPSEKLFF. The chain combines TRBV6-1 with TRBJ1-4, with D possibly matching TRBD1 (5 bases). V lost 1 base and J lost 7, with 16 bases in between. Germline V gene data show CDR1 as MNHNS and CDR2 as SASEGT. There are 16 residues in the CDR3.

V usage is TRBV5-1 and J usage is TRBJ2-3, with D possibly matching TRBD2 (7 bases). The CDR3 has 16 residues. Germline CDR1 is SGHRS and CDR2 is YFSETQ. Trimming shortened V by 2 bases and J by 0 bases, and 13 bases separated the two germline ends. The CDR3 sequence is CASSLPGGMSTDTQYF. Here the CDR3 DNA reads TGCGCCAGCAGCTTACCGGGGGGCATGAGCACAGATACGCAGTATTTT.